These T cell receptor beta chains were read from a single sample in a study of cytomegalovirus exposure and HLA in healthy donors. Assay used: immunoSEQ multiplex PCR; TCRdb lists only in-frame clones, some missing. The table records approximately 110,000 clones, 65% to 85% of them present only once. Sequencing was performed on PBMCs. The source of these receptors is a woman younger than 30 in good health and CMV-seronegative. Both conserved end residues are part of each CDR3. A D gene is named only where the DNA matches it firmly. Some rows mark clone size as missing; the rest say once, few, many or name a class of expanded clone.

d_gene	len	v_gene	abundance	j_gene	CDR3aa	CDR3nt
-	13	TRBV5-1	-	TRBJ1-4	CASTGQPNEKLFF	TGCGCCAGCACCGGACAGCCGAATGAAAAACTGTTTTTT
TRBD1	15	TRBV2	once	TRBJ2-1	CASSHPRTGGNEQFF	TGTGCCAGCAGTCATCCTAGAACAGGGGGCAATGAGCAGTTCTTC
-	16	TRBV6-1	-	TRBJ1-1	CASSEPGRALNTEAFF	TGTGCCAGCAGTGAGCCTGGCAGGGCCTTGAACACTGAAGCTTTCTTT
TRBD1	14	TRBV9	-	TRBJ1-5	CASSPRQGNQPQHF	TGTGCCAGCAGCCCCCGACAGGGAAATCAGCCCCAGCATTTT
-	16	TRBV7-2	-	TRBJ1-3	CASSADSPHSGNTIYF	TGTGCCAGCAGCGCGGACAGTCCCCACTCTGGAAACACCATATATTTT
TRBD1	17	TRBV5-4	-	TRBJ2-2	CASSSNSDRANTGELFF	TGTGCCAGCAGCTCGAACTCGGACAGGGCGAACACCGGGGAGCTGTTTTTT
TRBD1	12	TRBV29-1	-	TRBJ1-1	CSVRQGVTEAFF	TGCAGCGTGAGACAGGGGGTCACTGAAGCTTTCTTT
-	15	TRBV6-5	-	TRBJ2-3	CASSYEGSSTDTQYF	TGTGCCAGCAGTTACGAGGGTTCTAGCACAGATACGCAGTATTTT
TRBD1	15	TRBV18	-	TRBJ1-5	CASSPVGQGGQPQHF	TGTGCCAGCTCACCGGTTGGACAGGGAGGGCAGCCCCAGCATTTT
-	13	TRBV5-1	few	TRBJ1-2	CASSLGQEDGYTF	TGCGCCAGCAGCTTGGGACAGGAGGATGGCTACACCTTC
TRBD1	19	TRBV11-3	few	TRBJ1-5	CASSLGGTGVPKGNQPQHF	TGTGCCAGCAGCTTAGGCGGGACAGGGGTTCCCAAGGGTAATCAGCCCCAGCATTTT
TRBD2	12	TRBV5-4	-	TRBJ2-4	CATAGVKNIQYF	TGTGCCACCGCGGGGGTCAAAAACATTCAGTACTTC
-	15	TRBV7-2	-	TRBJ1-1	CASSSPPAMNTEAFF	TGTGCCAGCAGCTCTCCCCCAGCGATGAACACTGAAGCTTTCTTT
TRBD1	14	TRBV29-1	-	TRBJ2-5	CSLGLPGGQETQYF	TGCAGCTTGGGTCTCCCAGGGGGCCAAGAGACCCAGTACTTC
TRBD1	14	TRBV28	-	TRBJ2-7	CASLKQGASYEQYF	TGTGCCAGCCTGAAACAGGGGGCATCCTACGAGCAGTACTTC
-	17	TRBV27	-	TRBJ2-2	CASRDLMTGEDTGELFF	TGTGCCAGCCGCGACTTGATGACAGGCGAGGACACCGGGGAGCTGTTTTTT
TRBD2	15	TRBV6-4	-	TRBJ2-3	CASSPTSGGTDTQYF	TGTGCCAGCAGTCCGACTAGCGGGGGGACAGATACGCAGTATTTT
TRBD1	17	TRBV28	-	TRBJ1-4	CASSLSYRTGAGEKLFF	TGTGCCAGCAGTTTATCATACAGGACAGGGGCGGGTGAAAAACTGTTTTTT
-	14	TRBV9	-	TRBJ1-1	CASSEGYGGPEAFF	TGTGCCAGCAGCGAGGGGTACGGGGGTCCTGAAGCTTTCTTT
-	11	TRBV7-7	-	TRBJ2-1	CAVAQGNEQFF	TGTGCCGTCGCACAGGGCAATGAGCAGTTCTTC
TRBD2	15	TRBV2	-	TRBJ2-1	CASSDRTSGKNEQFF	TGTGCCAGCAGTGACAGGACTAGCGGGAAAAATGAGCAGTTCTTC
-	13	TRBV6-1	-	TRBJ1-6	CASRDTYNSPLHF	TGTGCCAGCCGGGACACCTATAATTCACCCCTCCACTTT
-	15	TRBV6-4	once	TRBJ2-6	CASSGTGSGANVLTF	TGTGCCAGCAGTGGAACAGGGTCTGGGGCCAACGTCCTGACTTTC
TRBD1	15	TRBV15	-	TRBJ2-1	CATSRIIGGTGLQFF	TGTGCCACCAGCAGGATAATCGGCGGGACAGGGTTGCAGTTCTTC
-	14	TRBV30	-	TRBJ2-1	CAWSVGQGYNEQFF	TGTGCCTGGAGTGTCGGGCAGGGGTACAATGAGCAGTTCTTC
-	11	TRBV11-3	few	TRBJ1-1	CASSLSTEAFF	TGTGCCAGCAGCCTGAGCACTGAAGCTTTCTTT
TRBD1	13	TRBV5-4	-	TRBJ1-1	CASRRQGATEAFF	TGTGCCAGCAGGAGACAGGGGGCGACTGAAGCTTTCTTT
TRBD1	13	TRBV2	-	TRBJ1-1	CASDGQGNTEAFF	TGTGCCAGCGACGGACAGGGGAATACTGAAGCTTTCTTT
-	16	TRBV11-2	-	TRBJ2-2	CASSSAGSLNTGELFF	TGTGCCAGCAGCTCGGCCGGTAGCCTTAACACCGGGGAGCTGTTTTTT
TRBD2	16	TRBV28	-	TRBJ2-1	CASSPYLAGGINEQFF	TGTGCCAGCAGTCCCTACCTAGCGGGAGGAATTAATGAGCAGTTCTTC
-	11	TRBV11-3	few	TRBJ1-2	CASSTRQTLFF	TGTGCCAGCAGCACCCGACAGACCCTCTTCTTC
-	17	TRBV4-1	-	TRBJ2-7	CASSQDKAGASSYEQYF	TGCGCCAGCAGCCAAGATAAGGCGGGCGCAAGCTCCTACGAGCAGTACTTC
TRBD2	19	TRBV11-3	-	TRBJ2-3	CASSTRHGLAGGQGDTQYF	TGTGCCAGCAGCACCCGTCATGGGCTAGCGGGAGGCCAGGGAGATACGCAGTATTTT
TRBD1	15	TRBV6-1	-	TRBJ2-2	CASSLGQTNTGELFF	TGTGCCAGCAGCCTGGGACAGACGAACACCGGGGAGCTGTTTTTT
TRBD2	15	TRBV5-4	-	TRBJ2-3	CASSPAREGRDTQYF	TGTGCCAGCAGCCCGGCTCGGGAGGGCCGTGATACGCAGTATTTT
TRBD1	13	TRBV6-1	few	TRBJ1-1	CASSEDRGRRAFF	TGTGCCAGCAGTGAAGACAGGGGGCGGAGAGCTTTCTTT
TRBD2	14	TRBV25-1	once	TRBJ2-7	CASSRASGLYEQYF	TGTGCCAGCAGCCGGGCTAGCGGACTCTACGAGCAGTACTTC
-	20	TRBV4-3	-	TRBJ1-5	CASSQGVAGAERISNQPQHF	TGCGCCAGCAGCCAAGGCGTCGCAGGGGCCGAACGTATTAGCAATCAGCCCCAGCATTTT
TRBD2	17	TRBV7-2	-	TRBJ2-3	CASSGTSGGRGTDTQYF	TGTGCCAGCAGCGGGACTAGCGGGGGGCGGGGGACAGATACGCAGTATTTT
-	14	TRBV29-1	-	TRBJ2-6	CSVETGSGANVLTF	TGCAGCGTTGAAACGGGGTCTGGGGCCAACGTCCTGACTTTC
-	14	TRBV15	-	TRBJ1-2	CATSRGSGHYGYTF	TGTGCCACCAGCAGAGGGTCAGGCCACTATGGCTACACCTTC
-	15	TRBV4-1	few	TRBJ1-1	CASSQANWANTEAFF	TGCGCCAGCAGCCAAGCCAACTGGGCGAACACTGAAGCTTTCTTT
-	13	TRBV15	-	TRBJ2-1	CATSRDSTDKQFF	TGTGCCACCAGCAGAGATTCCACCGACAAGCAGTTCTTC
TRBD2	16	TRBV7-6	-	TRBJ2-3	CASSLPAGGITDTQYF	TGTGCCAGCAGCTTACCGGCGGGAGGGATCACAGATACGCAGTATTTT
-	15	TRBV7-9	once	TRBJ2-7	CASSPPGQVGYEQYF	TGTGCCAGCAGCCCTCCAGGGCAAGTGGGCTACGAGCAGTACTTC
-	13	TRBV6-1	-	TRBJ2-1	CASDNRVGNEQFF	TGTGCCAGCGATAACAGGGTCGGCAATGAGCAGTTCTTC
-	14	TRBV7-2	-	TRBJ1-2	CASSQAGLRDGYTF	TGTGCCAGCAGCCAAGCAGGGCTCCGGGATGGCTACACCTTC
-	14	TRBV27	many	TRBJ1-5	CASRTPGDNQPQHF	TGTGCCAGCAGGACCCCAGGGGACAATCAGCCCCAGCATTTT
-	15	TRBV19	-	TRBJ2-1	CASRQWRGRENEQFF	TGTGCCAGTCGGCAATGGAGGGGGCGAGAAAATGAGCAGTTCTTC